This T cell receptor (beta chain) comes out of a study of blood T cell repertoires in COVID-19. For the study at large: The study drew acute and convalescent COVID-19 samples from the United States, Italy and Spain. PBMCs, B-cell-depleted T cells, or T cells provided the cDNA or gDNA that made up the material.

In the original processing: Estimates of nucleated cell counts were drawn from the amplification of reference gene primers. Data came from immunoSEQ multiplex PCR; TCRdb stores just in-frame clones and leaves some out. The V and J calls and clone size come from that table; D and trimming were worked out from the DNA. The sample includes over 60,000 clones, 65% to 90% of them seen just once. Germline V gene data show CDR1 as ENHRY and CDR2 as SYGVKD. Trimming left V 0 bases short and J 4 bases short, with 13 bases between. The CDR3 has 16 amino acids. The origin of this receptor is a man in his 70s with active or convalescent COVID-19. The sequenced material came from peripheral blood. This chain links TRBV10-3 with TRBJ2-1, with D unclear. CDR3 in DNA: TGTGCCATCAGTGAGTCTAGATTGAGTTCGTACAATGAGCAGTTCTTC. Translation: CAISESRLSSYNEQFF.